This T cell receptor beta chain was captured by sequencing in a study of identifying expanded T cells in peripheral blood. The CDR3 runs to 16 residues. CDR1 and CDR2 (germline): SGHNT, YYREEE (reference sequence). The V gene lost 6 bases and the J gene lost 3 bases, with 20 bases spanning the gap. Measured with immunoSEQ multiplex PCR; TCRdb has only the in-frame clones, and not every one. The sample yields some 78,000 clones, 65% to 85% seen once. This clone has just a few counts. The receptor was isolated from a person aged 18-70 years in good health. Specimen: blood. V usage is TRBV5-4 and J usage is TRBJ2-3; D perhaps matches TRBD2 (6 bases). The CDR3 DNA follows: TGTGCCAGCAAGCTTGGAGGGCGAGGATCGACAGATACGCAGTATTTT. This translates into CASKLGGRGSTDTQYF.